The 22 T cell receptor beta chains presented below share a single source sample, sequenced in a study of blood T cell repertoires in COVID-19. Profiled with immunoSEQ multiplex PCR; TCRdb holds only in-frame clones, not every one. The sample includes tens of thousands of clones, about four fifths of them seen just once. The material sequenced was peripheral blood. These receptors were taken from a human donor in a cohort sampled during active COVID-19.

J is TRBJ2-5 and V is TRBV4-3, with 7 positions matching TRBD2. CDR1 and CDR2 (germline): LGHNA, YSLEER. V lost 1 base, J lost 0 bases, and 5 bases stayed unmatched. The CDR3 extends over 16 amino acids. Written as DNA, the CDR3 is TGCGCCAGCAGCCAAGGGAGAAGCGGGGACCAAGAGACCCAGTACTTC. Amino acids: CASSQGRSGDQETQYF.

The gene calls are TRBV10-3 and TRBJ2-7; 7 bases fit TRBD1. Germline values: CDR1 ENHRY, CDR2 SYGVKD. Trimming at V came to 11 bases and at J to 3 bases, leaving 10 bases not matched to a gene. The CDR3 is made up of 13 amino acids. The CDR3 region has the DNA TGTGCCGGGTCGACAGGGAGTCACTACGAGCAGTACTTC. Its translation is CAGSTGSHYEQYF.

The V call is TRBV3-1 (or the pseudogene TRBV3-2), the J call TRBJ1-2, with D perhaps matching TRBD1 (6 bases). Germline CDR1 LGHDT, CDR2 YNNKEL (reference sequence). V lost 9 bases and J 8 bases, leaving 16 bases between the germline ends. This CDR3 has 12 residues. The DNA of the CDR3 is TGTGCCAGTAAGCGGGGGCGTGGAGGCTACACCTTC. It yields the protein CASKRGRGGYTF.

V and J are TRBV5-6 and TRBJ2-7; maybe TRBD1 (5 bases). The CDR3 runs to 16 residues. Germline-derived CDR1 and CDR2 are SGHDT and YYEEEE. V gave up 2 bases and J gave up 5 bases, with 20 bases separating them. This CDR3 is CASSFGSQALRNEQYF. DNA for the CDR3: TGTGCCAGCAGCTTCGGATCACAGGCCCTCCGGAACGAGCAGTACTTC.

This clone was seen a few times. V usage is TRBV30 and J usage is TRBJ2-7; TRBD1 matches 10 bases. Germline CDR1 is GTSNPN and CDR2 is SVGIG (reference sequence). The length of the CDR3 is 13 residues. Germline trimming cut 7 bases from V and 7 bases from J; bases unmatched to any gene: 10. CDR3 DNA sequence: TGTGCCTTCCGGGACAGGGGACCGGGGGAGCAGTACTTC. This sequence encodes CAFRDRGPGEQYF.

This chain connects TRBV19 to TRBJ1-6, with a weak D call TRBD1 (5 bases). Trimming removed 8 bases from V and 4 bases from J, with 9 bases in between. Germline values: CDR1 LNHDA, CDR2 SQIVND (reference sequence). The CDR3 covers 13 residues. CDR3 DNA sequence: TGTGCCAGTCAAGGGGCATATAATTCACCCCTCCACTTT. Translating gives CASQGAYNSPLHF.

This clone was seen just once. The chain carries TRBV12-3 or TRBV12-4 and TRBJ2-7; weak D call: TRBD1 (5 bases). The germline V and J ends were trimmed by 6 bases and 7 bases, with 10 bases remaining between them. The CDR3 spans 11 residues. CDR3 sequence reads: CASRHRREQYF. The DNA of the CDR3 is TGTGCCAGCAGACACAGGCGAGAGCAGTACTTC.

The V gene is TRBV18, the J gene TRBJ2-6; D unresolved. The CDR3 totals 17 residues. CDR1 KGHSH and CDR2 LQKENI come from the germline V gene. V lost 0 bases and J 0 bases, leaving 9 bases between the germline ends. The CDR3 nucleotides are TGTGCCAGCTCACCACCTACCCGGTACTCTGGGGCCAACGTCCTGACTTTC. It translates to CASSPPTRYSGANVLTF.

The V and J genes are TRBV19 and TRBJ1-2; D remains ambiguous. The CDR3 runs 12 residues. The germline V and J ends were trimmed by 7 bases and 4 bases, with 10 bases remaining between them. In germline, CDR1 is LNHDA, CDR2 SQIVND (reference sequence). The CDR3, as DNA: TGTGCCAGTAACTACGGAGGCTATGGCTACACCTTC. As protein: CASNYGGYGYTF.

This chain uses TRBV14 with TRBJ1-4, with 10 bases that match TRBD1. V was clipped by 4 bases and J by 3 bases; unmatched bases: 8. In germline, CDR1 is SGHDN, CDR2 FVKESK. The CDR3 extends over 17 amino acids. The CDR3 bases are TGTGCCAGCAGCCCTCGACAGGGGGCACTCCCTAATGAAAAACTGTTTTTT. This encodes CASSPRQGALPNEKLFF.

As DNA, the CDR3 is TGTGCCAGCACCCTAGCCTTCACTGGGGCCAACGTCCTGACTTTC. Translated, it gives CASTLAFTGANVLTF. V is TRBV6-5 and J is TRBJ2-6; TRBD2 is a possible D gene (5 bases). Germline lookup yields CDR1 MNHEY and CDR2 SVGAGI. The V end was cut by 7 bases, the J end by 2 bases, with 12 bases between. The CDR3 loop spans 15 amino acids.

The genes are TRBV7-2 and TRBJ2-7; 7 bases line up with TRBD2. This CDR3 is 17 amino acids long. CDR1 SGHTA and CDR2 FQGNSA come from the germline V gene. The J segment lost 0 bases and the V segment lost 0 bases, leaving 8 bases of the junction unmatched. CDR3 nucleotides: TGTGCCAGCAGCTTAGCTGGGGCTAGCGGACCCTCCTACGAGCAGTACTTC. It specifies CASSLAGASGPSYEQYF.

The rearrangement uses TRBV3-1 (or the pseudogene TRBV3-2) and TRBJ2-5; a possible D gene is TRBD2 (7 bases). The V and J ends lost 1 base and 1 base respectively, with 13 bases between them. Germline V gives CDR1 LGHDT, CDR2 YNNKEL (reference sequence). The CDR3 is 16 residues long. The CDR3 nucleotides are TGTGCCAGCAGCCAAGTTTGGGGGGGGGCCCAAGAGACCCAGTACTTC. Its protein is CASSQVWGGAQETQYF.

V usage is TRBV4-3 and J usage is TRBJ2-7; 8 positions agree with TRBD2. CDR1 is LGHNA and CDR2 is YSLEER in the germline V gene. V lost 0 bases, J lost 2 bases, and 6 bases stayed unmatched. The CDR3 has 16 residues. The CDR3 nucleotides are TGCGCCAGCAGCCAAGATCCCAGCGGGGGCCCCTACGAGCAGTACTTC. This gives the protein CASSQDPSGGPYEQYF.

This clone was seen a few times. This chain connects TRBV2 to TRBJ1-5, with 11 bases fitting TRBD1. The length of the CDR3 is 16 residues. The trim removed 7 bases at V and 2 bases at J, leaving 7 bases unmatched. Germline V lookup: CDR1 SNHLY, CDR2 FYNNEI. This CDR3 is CASNRDRGFGNQPQHF. The CDR3 DNA reads as TGTGCCAGCAACCGGGACAGGGGGTTCGGCAATCAGCCCCAGCATTTT.

This clone came up once. The J gene is TRBJ1-4, the V gene TRBV6-4; D unclear. This CDR3 contains 15 residues. Trimming cost V 6 bases and J 6 bases, with 17 bases left between them. CDR1 and CDR2 from the germline V gene are MRHNA and SNTAGT. This CDR3 reads CASRTRPPRHEKLFF. CDR3 DNA: TGTGCCAGCAGAACTAGGCCCCCGCGCCATGAAAAACTGTTTTTT.

This clone was picked up a small number of times. The chain is built from TRBV30 and TRBJ1-2; a possible D gene is TRBD1 (5 bases). Germline V gene data show CDR1 as GTSNPN and CDR2 as SVGIG (reference sequence). The germline V and J ends were trimmed by 5 bases and 1 base, with 14 bases remaining between them. The CDR3 sequence is 14 residues long. CDR3 sequence: CAWLGVVDNYGYTF. CDR3 DNA: TGTGCCTGGTTAGGGGTAGTCGATAACTATGGCTACACCTTC.

The J gene is TRBJ2-7, the V gene TRBV7-8; maybe TRBD1 (5 bases). Germline V CDR1 and CDR2: SGHVS, FQNEAQ. The CDR3 extends over 14 amino acids. Trimming shortened V by 1 base and J by 1 base, and 8 bases separated the two germline ends. The DNA of the CDR3 is TGTGCCAGCAGCTTAGTAACAGGTTCCTACGAGCAGTACTTC. The encoded protein is CASSLVTGSYEQYF.

This clone was recorded once. This chain links TRBV27 with TRBJ2-7, with 9 nucleotides matching TRBD1. Trimming removed 8 bases from V and 3 bases from J; junction bases left unmatched: 5. Looked up from germline, CDR1 is MNHEY and CDR2 is SMNVEV (reference sequence). The CDR3 consists of 13 residues. Written as DNA, the CDR3 is TGTGCCAGCGGGCACAGGGGGCTCTACGAGCAGTACTTC. It translates to CASGHRGLYEQYF.

V is TRBV3-1 (or the pseudogene TRBV3-2) and J is TRBJ2-7; tentatively, D is TRBD2 (6 bases). V dropped 3 bases and J dropped 3 bases, with 12 bases sitting between them. Germline V lookup: CDR1 LGHDT, CDR2 YNNKEL (reference sequence). This CDR3 has 14 residues. The CDR3 loop reads CASSHLGLSYEQYF. For the CDR3, the DNA is TGTGCCAGCAGCCACCTCGGACTAAGCTACGAGCAGTACTTC.

The rearrangement uses TRBV27 and TRBJ1-5; possibly TRBD1 for D (5 bases). The CDR3 is made up of 19 amino acids. Germline lookup yields CDR1 MNHEY and CDR2 SMNVEV (reference sequence). The V end was cut by 5 bases, the J end by 2 bases, with 25 bases between. The DNA for the CDR3 is TGTGCCAGCAGTCCCCGGGGGGGGAGGGTAGCAACGGGCAATCAGCCCCAGCATTTT. This sequence encodes CASSPRGGRVATGNQPQHF.

J is TRBJ1-2 and V is TRBV18; 12 bases agree with TRBD1. V lost 3 bases and J lost 3; bases outside the gene matches: 8. The CDR3 runs to 17 residues. Germline CDR1 reads KGHSH; CDR2 reads LQKENI. The CDR3 region is CASSPEGQGAFYYGYTF. In DNA form, the CDR3 reads TGTGCCAGCTCACCGGAGGGACAGGGGGCTTTTTACTATGGCTACACCTTC. Full variable domain (outside the CDR3, taken from reference TRBV18 and TRBJ1-2): NAGVMQNPRHLVRRRGQEARLRCSPMKGHSHVYWYRQLPEEGLKFMVYLQKENIIDESGMPKERFSAEFPKEGPSILRIQQVVRGDSAAYFCASSPEGQGAFYYGYTFGSGTRLTVV.